Below are 22 T cell receptor beta chains sequenced from a single sample in a study of T cell repertoires in cytomegalovirus infection. TCRdb used MiXCR to reprocess the reads, holding one entry per CDR3 protein. Of around 530,000 distinct CDR3 sequences listed, more than 20% are singletons. Sequenced input: PBMCs. These receptors all stem from a human donor in good health (CMV status not recorded). Some clones in this sample may be carry-over from other donors' samples.

This clonotype has only a few counts. This chain links TRBV12-3 or TRBV12-4 with TRBJ2-7; 9 bases fit TRBD1. Trimming took 4 bases from V and 3 from J; bases not matched to a gene: 4. The CDR3 sequence is 14 residues long. The CDR3 spells CASSSGTGIYEQYF. Written as DNA, the CDR3 is TGTGCCAGCAGTTCCGGGACAGGGATCTACGAGCAGTACTTC.

The chain carries TRBV4-2 and TRBJ2-5; D perhaps matches TRBD1 (5 bases). Between the trimmed V and J ends, which lost 0 bases and 7 bases, there was a span of 9 bases. Germline CDR1 reads LGHNA; CDR2 reads YNFKEQ. This CDR3 region has 13 residues. CDR3 amino acids: CASSQDQGWTQYF. Here the CDR3 DNA reads TGTGCCAGCAGCCAAGACCAGGGTTGGACCCAGTACTTC.

The chain employs TRBV4-1 and TRBJ1-5, with D possibly TRBD1 on 6 matching bases. CDR3 size: 16 residues. V was cut by 0 bases and J by 6 bases, with 15 bases left in between. Germline CDR1 is MGHRA and CDR2 is YSYEKL. The CDR3 sequence: CASSQELGQRTQPQHF. CDR3 coding DNA: TGCGCCAGCAGCCAAGAATTAGGACAGCGAACTCAGCCCCAGCATTTT.

The chain carries TRBV5-8 and TRBJ2-5, with D tentatively TRBD1 (6 bases). V was trimmed by 2 bases and J by 4 bases, leaving 18 bases between them. CDR3 length: 16 amino acids. The germline V gene encodes CDR1 SGHTS and CDR2 YDEGEE. The CDR3 is CASSFSKTGLGETQYF. CDR3 sequence (DNA): TGTGCCAGCAGCTTCTCGAAAACAGGGTTAGGAGAGACCCAGTACTTC.

This clonotype was counted ten times or more. The chain employs TRBV7-2 and TRBJ1-5, with D uncertain. V shed 3 bases and J shed 5 bases, with 20 bases lying between them. The CDR3 is 17 amino acids. From germline, CDR1 is SGHTA and CDR2 FQGNSA. The CDR3 coding sequence is TGTGCCAGCAGCTTCTTCTCGGCGCCACTAGGCTATCAGCCCCAGCATTTT. This gives the protein CASSFFSAPLGYQPQHF.

The V call is TRBV20-1, the J call TRBJ1-2; no definite D call. V was clipped by 3 bases and J by 12 bases, with 11 bases between them. The CDR3 runs to 10 residues. Per the germline V gene, CDR1 is DFQATT and CDR2 is SNEGSKA (reference sequence). CDR3 residues: CSARATENTF. DNA for the CDR3: TGCAGTGCTAGGGCGACGGAGAACACCTTC.

The J gene is TRBJ1-2, the V gene TRBV30; tentatively, D is TRBD1 (5 bases). The germline gives CDR1 GTSNPN, CDR2 SVGIG (reference sequence). V lost 4 bases to trimming and J lost 7 bases, with 13 bases between them. The CDR3 contains 12 residues. The CDR3 DNA is TGTGCCTGGAAGGGGAGGGTGGGTGGCTACACCTTC. Translating it yields CAWKGRVGGYTF.

This chain uses TRBV7-6 with TRBJ2-2, with D perhaps being TRBD1 or TRBD2 (5 bases each). Trimming removed 5 bases at V and 4 bases at J, with 17 bases between. Germline CDR1 reads SGHVS; CDR2 reads FNYEAQ. This CDR3 spans 16 amino acids. The CDR3 loop is CASSINPGPSTGELFF. The CDR3 DNA sequence: TGTGCCAGCAGCATAAACCCGGGACCCTCCACCGGGGAGCTGTTTTTT.

The chain carries TRBV6-6 and TRBJ2-2; 9 bases are a match to TRBD1. Germline lookup yields CDR1 MNHNY and CDR2 SVGAGI (reference sequence). V dropped 11 bases and J dropped 4; count of bases not matched to a gene: 8. CDR3 length: 14 amino acids. CDR3 region: CAGRTGVGTGELFF. In DNA form, the CDR3 reads TGTGCCGGCCGGACAGGGGTGGGCACCGGGGAGCTGTTTTTT.

The table lists this clonotype with a few counts. The chain recombines TRBV7-6 with TRBJ2-5, with TRBD1 matching over 11 bases. The length of the CDR3 is 15 residues. Trimming removed 2 bases from V and 4 bases from J; junction bases left unmatched: 3. Germline values: CDR1 SGHVS, CDR2 FNYEAQ. The CDR3 region has the DNA TGTGCCAGCAGCTTAATAGGGACAGGGGGAGAGACCCAGTACTTC. Its translation is CASSLIGTGGETQYF.

This clonotype has at least ten counts. V gene TRBV12-3 or TRBV12-4 combines with J gene TRBJ1-2; 9 bases align to TRBD1. The CDR3 extends over 15 amino acids. The V and J ends lost 6 bases and 2 bases, in that order; junction bases with no gene match: 7. The CDR3 is CASRPTGGGNYGYTF. The CDR3 DNA reads TGTGCCAGCAGGCCTACAGGGGGCGGGAACTATGGCTACACCTTC.

Points on this clonotype: A much larger clone sits a single nucleotide away, making a read error possible. Lacking the conserved final phenylalanine or tryptophan, this CDR3 likely reflects a read error. J is TRBJ1-2 and V is TRBV7-2; maybe TRBD1 (5 bases). Looked up from germline, CDR1 is SGHTA and CDR2 is FQGNSA. The CDR3 contains 15 residues. Trimming cost V 5 bases and J 0 bases, with 13 bases left between them. The CDR3 protein is CASSVGDRSNYGYTL. As DNA, the CDR3 is TGTGCCAGCAGCGTGGGGGATCGGTCTAACTATGGCTACACCCTC.

This clonotype has more than one count but fewer than ten. The CDR3 nucleotides read TGTGCCAGCGCAGGACGGGAGGGCACAGATACGCAGTATTTT. This translates into CASAGREGTDTQYF. This chain joins TRBV6-2 or TRBV6-3 and TRBJ2-3, with 7 nucleotides matching TRBD2. Germline V gives CDR1 MNHEY, CDR2 SVGEGT. The CDR3 length is 14 residues. The J segment lost 1 base and the V segment lost 8 bases, leaving 6 bases of the junction unmatched.

This clonotype showed up just a few times. This chain connects TRBV11-3 to TRBJ1-5; no firm D call. The germline V gene encodes CDR1 SGHNT and CDR2 YENEEA. The CDR3 sequence is 12 residues long. The V gene lost 1 base and the J gene lost 10 bases, with 8 bases spanning the gap. The CDR3 here is CASSLGPGPQHF. As DNA, the CDR3 is TGTGCCAGCAGCTTAGGACCAGGACCCCAGCATTTT.

The rearrangement uses TRBV5-6 and TRBJ1-5; D remains unclear. Trimming stripped 0 bases from V and 4 bases from J, with 11 bases between. The CDR3 loop spans 15 amino acids. Germline loops: CDR1 SGHDT, CDR2 YYEEEE. The DNA for the CDR3 is TGTGCCAGCAGCTTGGCGGCCAGTCGGAATCAGCCCCAGCATTTT. Translating gives CASSLAASRNQPQHF.

The chain uses TRBV7-3 and TRBJ2-3; TRBD2 agrees at 8 bases. Germline trimming cut 3 bases from V and 3 bases from J; bases unmatched to any gene: 5. This CDR3 has 15 amino acids. Germline V CDR1 and CDR2: SGHTA, FQGTGA. In DNA form, the CDR3 reads TGTGCCAGCAGCTTGACGGGAGGGCGGACAGATACGCAGTATTTT. Translating gives CASSLTGGRTDTQYF.

This chain connects TRBV6-5 to TRBJ2-1; D may match TRBD1 or TRBD2 (7 bases each). V was pared by 5 bases and J by 2 bases, with 16 bases between. The germline V gene has CDR1 MNHEY and CDR2 SVGAGI. The CDR3 runs 16 residues. The CDR3 coding sequence is TGTGCCAGCAGTGAATTCCCAGGGGGGGCCTACAATGAGCAGTTCTTC. Residues: CASSEFPGGAYNEQFF.

This clonotype was observed a few times. The chain links TRBV18 to TRBJ1-1, with D tentatively TRBD1 (5 bases). V dropped 8 bases and J dropped 1 base, with 35 bases sitting between them. The CDR3 contains 21 residues. CDR1 and CDR2 (germline): KGHSH, LQKENI. This CDR3 is CASPNNPTVPSYRHANTEAFF. The CDR3, as DNA: TGTGCCAGCCCAAACAATCCGACAGTCCCATCATACCGTCATGCGAACACTGAAGCTTTCTTT.

The rearrangement uses TRBV4-3 and TRBJ2-7; unclear D gene. The CDR3 runs to 13 residues. CDR1 is LGHNA, CDR2 YSLEER, per germline. Deletions cut 4 bases from V and 2 bases from J, with 9 bases between. The CDR3 reads CASSRGLTYEQYF. As DNA, the CDR3 is TGCGCCAGCAGCCGAGGTTTAACCTACGAGCAGTACTTC.

This clonotype was seen only a few times. The gene calls are TRBV7-8 and TRBJ2-5; a possible D gene is TRBD1 (5 bases). Germline lookup yields CDR1 SGHVS and CDR2 FQNEAQ. The length of the CDR3 is 12 residues. V lost 3 bases and J lost 12, with 14 bases in between. The CDR3 region has the DNA TGTGCCAGCAGCTTTGCCTCAGGACAAGAGTACTTC. As protein: CASSFASGQEYF.

This clonotype occurred a few times. V and J are TRBV28 and TRBJ1-5, with 9 bases fitting TRBD1. The CDR3 runs to 19 residues. J was trimmed by 1 base and V by 5 bases; bases with no gene match: 15. CDR1 MDHEN and CDR2 SYDVKM come from the germline V gene. The CDR3 DNA reads TGTGCCAGCAGTCCCACTTCTTACAGGGGGCAATCGAGCAATCAGCCCCAGCATTTT. Translated: CASSPTSYRGQSSNQPQHF. Based on the CDR3 plus reference TRBV28 and TRBJ1-5, the full variable domain is DVKVTQSSRYLVKRTGEKVFLECVQDMDHENMFWYRQDPGLGLRLIYFSYDVKMKEKGDIPEGYSVSREKKERFSLILESASTNQTSMYLCASSPTSYRGQSSNQPQHFGDGTRLSIL.

This clonotype was detected ten times or more. The chain carries TRBV7-2 and TRBJ2-7, with D possibly being TRBD1 (5 bases). Germline V gene data show CDR1 as SGHTA and CDR2 as FQGNSA. CDR3 size: 15 residues. V gave up 1 base and J gave up 0 bases, with 10 bases separating them. The CDR3 region is CASSLVGQGSYEQYF. Here the CDR3 DNA reads TGTGCCAGCAGCTTAGTCGGCCAGGGCTCCTACGAGCAGTACTTC.